The 25 T cell receptor beta chains presented below share a single source sample, sequenced in a study of T cell responses to AZD1222 COVID-19 vaccine. Method: immunoSEQ multiplex PCR; TCRdb's copy keeps in-frame clones and lacks some. Found here are about 170,000 clones, around 91% of them singletons; the top ten hold 6.9%. The source material was peripheral blood, sampled on day 0 of AZD1222 vaccination. The receptors were gathered from an adult in good health.

The V gene is TRBV9, the J gene TRBJ2-7, with D possibly being TRBD2 (6 bases). CDR3 size: 16 residues. The germline gives CDR1 SGDLS, CDR2 YYNGEE. V was trimmed by 3 bases and J by 5 bases, leaving 21 bases between them. CDR3 in amino acids: CASSAGSWGLGDEQYF. The CDR3 DNA reads TGTGCCAGCAGCGCCGGAAGCTGGGGACTTGGGGACGAGCAGTACTTC.

V usage is TRBV6-5 and J usage is TRBJ1-4, with D unresolved. The CDR3 covers 15 residues. Germline values: CDR1 MNHEY, CDR2 SVGAGI. Trimming stripped 6 bases from V and 8 bases from J, with 19 bases between. The CDR3 spells CASRARGALSEKLFF. Here the CDR3 DNA reads TGTGCCAGCAGAGCCCGAGGCGCTTTATCGGAAAAACTGTTTTTT.

V and J are TRBV11-3 and TRBJ2-5; 9 bases fit TRBD1. Germline values: CDR1 SGHNT, CDR2 YENEEA. This CDR3 has 15 amino acids. V was pared by 5 bases and J by 0 bases, with 4 bases of the junction left unmatched. In DNA form, the CDR3 reads TGTGCCAGCAGCCACCGGGACAGGGACCAAGAGACCCAGTACTTC. Translating gives CASSHRDRDQETQYF.

This clone was counted once. This rearrangement joins TRBV25-1 to TRBJ1-6; the D is unclear. CDR1 and CDR2 from the germline V gene are MGHDK and SYGVNS. V lost 5 bases and J 7 bases, leaving 3 bases between the germline ends. The CDR3 length is 11 residues. The CDR3 loop reads CASSQNSPLHF. CDR3 bases: TGTGCCAGCAGTCAAAATTCACCCCTCCACTTT.

The V call is TRBV10-1, the J call TRBJ2-7, with a weak D call TRBD1 (6 bases). V lost 6 bases and J lost 0, with 9 bases in between. The CDR3 contains 13 residues. Germline V CDR1 and CDR2: WNHNN, SYGVQD (reference sequence). In DNA form, the CDR3 reads TGCGCCAGCAGAGAGACAGGCTCCTACGAGCAGTACTTC. As protein: CASRETGSYEQYF.

V usage is TRBV2 and J usage is TRBJ2-7, with 9 bases lining up with TRBD1. This CDR3 comprises 15 residues. Per the germline V gene, CDR1 is SNHLY and CDR2 is FYNNEI. V was clipped by 5 bases and J by 2 bases; unmatched bases: 7. CDR3 nucleotides: TGTGCCAGCAGTCTGGGGACAGGGTTCACCTACGAGCAGTACTTC. It yields the protein CASSLGTGFTYEQYF.

This chain connects TRBV4-3 to TRBJ2-1; perhaps TRBD1 as D (6 bases). V was shortened by 0 bases and J by 2 bases, with 11 bases between the two germline ends. CDR3 size: 16 residues. From germline, CDR1 is LGHNA and CDR2 YSLEER. The CDR3 protein is CASSQEGGPAYNEQFF. CDR3 DNA: TGCGCCAGCAGCCAAGAAGGGGGTCCGGCCTACAATGAGCAGTTCTTC.

This chain connects TRBV9 to TRBJ1-5; D ambiguous. V lost 4 bases to trimming and J lost 2 bases, with 25 bases between them. This CDR3 region has 19 residues. The V gene's germline CDR1 is SGDLS and CDR2 YYNGEE. The CDR3, as DNA: TGTGCCAGCAGCTTATTTGCACAAACCGGCAGAGTATGCAATCAGCCCCAGCATTTT. It specifies CASSLFAQTGRVCNQPQHF.

The gene calls are TRBV19 and TRBJ1-5, with 8 positions matching TRBD1. The CDR3 spans 17 residues. Germline CDR1 LNHDA, CDR2 SQIVND (reference sequence). V lost 2 bases, J lost 0 bases, and 6 bases stayed unmatched. The CDR3 region is CASSIPGGRYSNQPQHF. The CDR3 coding sequence is TGTGCCAGTAGTATACCAGGGGGCCGCTATAGCAATCAGCCCCAGCATTTT.

The genes are TRBV7-9 and TRBJ1-3; no definite D call. Germline loops: CDR1 SEHNR, CDR2 FQNEAQ (reference sequence). The CDR3 totals 16 residues. The V and J ends lost 5 bases and 4 bases respectively, with 18 bases between them. In nucleotides, the CDR3 is TGTGCCAGCAGCCTGACGTCTGGTGCAGTGGGAAACACCATATATTTT. Amino acids: CASSLTSGAVGNTIYF.

The CDR3 here is CASSPNYQETQYF. The CDR3, as DNA: TGTGCCAGCAGCCCTAATTACCAAGAGACCCAGTACTTC. The chain has TRBV9 and TRBJ2-5; D is uncertain. This CDR3 contains 13 residues. Germline CDR1 is SGDLS and CDR2 is YYNGEE. V lost 4 bases to trimming and J lost 0 bases, with 7 bases between them. The full variable domain, with the rest looked up from reference TRBV9 and TRBJ2-5, is DSGVTQTPKHLITATGQRVTLRCSPRSGDLSVYWYQQSLDQGLQFLIQYYNGEERAKGNILERFSAQQFPDLHSELNLSSLELGDSALYFCASSPNYQETQYFGPGTRLLVL.

This rearrangement joins TRBV10-2 to TRBJ2-5, with 8 bases that match TRBD1. With 2 bases clipped from V and 1 base from J, the junction kept 9 bases outside the gene matches. The CDR3 extends over 17 amino acids. Germline V lookup: CDR1 WSHSY, CDR2 SAAADI. CDR3 residues: CASSEDTGGRLQETQYF. In nucleotides, the CDR3 is TGCGCCAGCAGTGAGGACACAGGGGGGAGGCTCCAAGAGACCCAGTACTTC.

This chain joins TRBV18 and TRBJ2-3; no definite D call. Germline V gene lookup returns CDR1 KGHSH and CDR2 LQKENI. Trimming left V 2 bases short and J 2 bases short, with 11 bases between. CDR3 length equals 15 residues. CDR3 bases: TGTGCCAGCTCACCAGTGACGGCCGACACAGATACGCAGTATTTT. This encodes CASSPVTADTDTQYF. The full variable domain, rest sourced from reference TRBV18 and TRBJ2-3, is NAGVMQNPRHLVRRRGQEARLRCSPMKGHSHVYWYRQLPEEGLKFMVYLQKENIIDESGMPKERFSAEFPKEGPSILRIQQVVRGDSAAYFCASSPVTADTDTQYFGPGTRLTVL.

This clone was recorded only once. The genes are TRBV24-1 and TRBJ2-7; D is possibly TRBD2 (5 bases). The CDR3 extends over 13 amino acids. Trimming cost V 1 base and J 3 bases, with 6 bases left between them. Germline CDR1 reads KGHDR; CDR2 reads SFDVKD. The CDR3 region has the DNA TGTGCCACCAGTGATTTAGGGAGCTACGAGCAGTACTTC. This sequence encodes CATSDLGSYEQYF.

The chain uses TRBV6-6 and TRBJ2-3, with no clear D. The germline CDR1 and CDR2 sequences are MNHNY and SVGAGI (reference sequence). The ends were cut back, 6 bases at V and 0 bases at J, with 7 bases in the middle. This CDR3 has 13 residues. CDR3 nucleotides: TGTGCCAGCAGCCCCGTTAGCACAGATACGCAGTATTTT. Residues: CASSPVSTDTQYF.

The chain couples TRBV18 to TRBJ2-1; the D gene is possibly TRBD2 (6 bases). Germline CDR1 and CDR2: KGHSH and LQKENI. The CDR3 covers 14 residues. The V end lost 2 bases, the J end lost 8 bases, and 13 bases lay between the germline ends. The DNA for the CDR3 is TGTGCCAGCTCACCAGTTTCGGCGGGGTATGAGCAGTTCTTC. As protein: CASSPVSAGYEQFF.

This rearrangement joins TRBV12-3 or TRBV12-4 to TRBJ2-1; D is perhaps TRBD2 (5 bases). The CDR3 is made up of 11 amino acids. V lost 3 bases to trimming and J lost 9 bases, with 6 bases between them. The CDR3: CASSFGGEQFF. The CDR3 DNA sequence: TGTGCCAGCAGTTTCGGAGGTGAGCAGTTCTTC.

The chain is built from TRBV13 and TRBJ1-3, with D perhaps matching TRBD1 (5 bases). Germline assignment: CDR1 PRHDT and CDR2 FYEKMQ (reference sequence). The length of the CDR3 is 15 residues. The V gene lost 3 bases and the J gene lost 2 bases, with 11 bases spanning the gap. Here the CDR3 reads CASSFQGKAGNTIYF. In DNA, the CDR3 is TGTGCCAGCAGCTTTCAGGGAAAAGCTGGAAACACCATATATTTT. Together with reference TRBV13 and TRBJ1-3, the CDR3 gives the full variable domain: AAGVIQSPRHLIKEKRETATLKCYPIPRHDTVYWYQQGPGQDPQFLISFYEKMQSDKGSIPDRFSAQQFSDYHSELNMSSLELGDSALYFCASSFQGKAGNTIYFGEGSWLTVV.

As DNA, the CDR3 is TGTGCCAGCAGTTCCCCCGGGACAGCCATTGAAGCTTTCTTT. This encodes CASSSPGTAIEAFF. V usage is TRBV6-5 and J usage is TRBJ1-1, with TRBD1 matching 7 bases. Germline trimming cut 4 bases from V and 7 bases from J; bases unmatched to any gene: 9. Germline CDR1 is MNHEY and CDR2 is SVGAGI. There are 14 residues in the CDR3.

V usage is TRBV4-1 and J usage is TRBJ2-2, with D possibly TRBD2 on 6 matching bases. Germline CDR1 and CDR2: MGHRA and YSYEKL. CDR3 length: 17 amino acids. Between the trimmed V and J ends, which lost 4 bases and 4 bases, there was a span of 19 bases. The CDR3 here is CASSPTASGGRTGELFF. The CDR3 DNA follows: TGCGCCAGCAGCCCCACAGCCTCCGGAGGGCGCACCGGGGAGCTGTTTTTT.

This chain connects TRBV7-9 to TRBJ1-2; weak D call: TRBD1 (5 bases). The V end lost 4 bases, the J end lost 4 bases, and 16 bases lay between the germline ends. Germline V gene sequence: CDR1 SEHNR, CDR2 FQNEAQ (reference sequence). The CDR3 extends over 15 amino acids. The CDR3 nucleotides read TGTGCCAGCAGCTGGGACTCGGGGACCCTCTATGGCTACACCTTC. This encodes CASSWDSGTLYGYTF.

This chain connects TRBV4-1 to TRBJ2-2; D is unclear. With 1 base removed from V and 7 bases from J, the gap between germline ends came to 10 bases. Per the germline V gene, CDR1 is MGHRA and CDR2 is YSYEKL. The CDR3 has 14 residues. Here the CDR3 reads CASSQVWLSGELFF. CDR3 nucleotides: TGCGCCAGCAGCCAAGTCTGGTTAAGCGGGGAGCTGTTTTTT.

In nucleotides, the CDR3 is TGTGCCAGCAGCTTATCCCGCATGTCTGAGCAGTTCTTC. Encoded protein: CASSLSRMSEQFF. This chain uses TRBV7-2 with TRBJ2-1, with no clear D. The V end lost 2 bases, the J end lost 9 bases, and 11 bases lay between the germline ends. CDR1 and CDR2 (germline): SGHTA, FQGNSA. This CDR3 is built from 13 residues.

This clone was detected once. This chain links TRBV5-1 with TRBJ2-1; 7 bases map to TRBD1. Trimming removed 0 bases from V and 10 bases from J; junction bases left unmatched: 4. CDR1 and CDR2 from the germline V gene are SGHRS and YFSETQ. CDR3 length equals 13 residues. DNA of the CDR3: TGCGCCAGCAGCTTGGCCCAGGGGGACGAGCAGTTCTTC. It is translated as CASSLAQGDEQFF.

The V call is TRBV3-1 (or the pseudogene TRBV3-2), the J call TRBJ2-2; 8 positions match TRBD1. Looked up from germline, CDR1 is LGHDT and CDR2 is YNNKEL (reference sequence). This CDR3 is built from 17 residues. V was pared by 0 bases and J by 7 bases, with 10 bases of the junction left unmatched. The CDR3 DNA is TGTGCCAGCAGCCAAGAGTTTGTAACAGGGGGAGACGGGGAGCTGTTTTTT. This translates into CASSQEFVTGGDGELFF.